The text below deals with one TCR beta chain. Per the germline V gene, CDR1 is SGHRS and CDR2 is YFSETQ. This CDR3 spans 14 amino acids. Trimming took 7 bases from V and 2 from J; bases not matched to a gene: 4. The data were obtained in a study of blood T cells in healthy people across ages. Together with a sample-barcoded 5' primer, a J-beta primer mix was included in a second PCR lasting about 7 to 11 cycles. From the 5' RACE reads, TCRdb called clonotypes with MiXCR, one entry per CDR3 protein. The repertoire holds 1,500,000 or so distinct CDR3 sequences, with less than 45% as singletons. The sequence came from a woman between 18 and 30 years old in good health. The sample taken for sequencing was blood. This chain connects TRBV5-1 to TRBJ2-2; TRBD1 agrees at 8 bases. The CDR3, as DNA: TGCGCCAGCTACGGACAGGGTAACACCGGGGAGCTGTTTTTT. This codes for CASYGQGNTGELFF.